A selection of T cell receptor beta chains follows, all from one sample in a study of cytomegalovirus exposure and HLA in healthy donors. Profiled with immunoSEQ multiplex PCR; TCRdb holds only in-frame clones, not every one. The sample contains about 120,000 clones, 50% to 75% of which appear only once. The specimen sequenced was PBMCs. Receptors were obtained from a woman between 40 and 55 years old in good health and CMV-seropositive. Each CDR3 is given with its conserved first and last residue. D genes are given only for firm matches. Clone size is stated in some rows and not others, as once, few, many or a class when expanded.

J,length,V,size,D,CDR3,DNA
TRBJ2-1,18,TRBV2,few,TRBD2,CASSDGTSGLPPWDEQFF,TGTGCCAGCAGTGACGGGACTAGCGGGCTGCCCCCCTGGGATGAGCAGTTCTTC
TRBJ2-3,17,TRBV6-1,few,TRBD2,CASSDGASGGVTDTQYF,TGTGCCAGCAGTGACGGGGCTAGCGGGGGAGTCACAGATACGCAGTATTTT
TRBJ2-7,12,TRBV18,NA,NA,CASSPGAHEQYF,TGTGCCAGCTCACCGGGGGCCCACGAGCAGTACTTC
TRBJ1-3,15,TRBV18,once,NA,CASSPGHSSGNTIYF,TGTGCCAGCTCACCAGGACACAGCTCTGGAAACACCATATATTTT
TRBJ2-7,14,TRBV6-6,NA,NA,CASTPGQVGYEQYF,TGTGCCAGCACCCCAGGGCAGGTGGGGTACGAGCAGTACTTC
TRBJ2-7,17,TRBV5-6,NA,TRBD1,CASRPRTRDRISYEQYF,TGTGCCAGCAGGCCCCGGACCCGGGACAGGATTAGCTACGAGCAGTACTTC
TRBJ2-7,11,TRBV5-1,NA,TRBD2,CASSGGYEQYF,TGCGCCAGCTCGGGGGGATACGAGCAGTACTTC
TRBJ1-1,16,TRBV5-1,NA,NA,CASSLLVGDTNTEAFF,TGCGCCAGCAGCCTACTAGTTGGGGACACGAACACTGAAGCTTTCTTT
TRBJ2-3,15,TRBV15,few,NA,CATSSSDASTDTQYF,TGTGCCACCAGCAGCAGCGATGCTAGCACAGATACGCAGTATTTT
TRBJ2-5,19,TRBV6-1,NA,NA,CASSEKSPRGHGSGETQYF,TGTGCCAGCAGTGAAAAGTCTCCTAGGGGCCACGGGTCTGGCGAGACCCAGTACTTC